Below are 9 T cell receptor beta chains sequenced from a single sample in a study of T cell responses to AZD1222 COVID-19 vaccine. The assay was immunoSEQ multiplex PCR, and TCRdb's table has in-frame clones only and misses some. There are 150,000 or so clones in the sample; roughly nine tenths occur only once, and 18% lies in the top ten. Source: peripheral blood, taken on day 0 of AZD1222 vaccination. The receptors were gathered from an adult in good health.

This rearrangement joins TRBV11-1 to TRBJ2-5, with 9 bases identical to TRBD2. The V gene's germline CDR1 is SGHAT and CDR2 FQDESV (reference sequence). The CDR3 covers 14 residues. With 5 bases clipped from V and 4 bases from J, the junction kept 5 bases outside the gene matches. The CDR3: CASSPTTSGETQYF. In DNA form, the CDR3 reads TGTGCCAGCAGCCCAACGACTAGCGGAGAGACCCAGTACTTC.

The chain is built from TRBV5-1 and TRBJ1-4; unclear D gene. CDR1 SGHRS and CDR2 YFSETQ come from the germline V gene. This CDR3 region has 14 residues. With 0 bases removed from V and 12 bases from J, the gap between germline ends came to 15 bases. The CDR3 loop is CASSLEEWSAQLFF. CDR3 DNA sequence: TGCGCCAGCAGCTTGGAGGAGTGGAGTGCCCAACTGTTTTTT.

The rearrangement uses TRBV6-4 and TRBJ2-1; D unclear. Germline CDR1 and CDR2: MRHNA and SNTAGT. V lost 2 bases and J 3 bases, leaving 11 bases between the germline ends. The CDR3 has 15 residues. The CDR3 sequence is CASSDRVVGYNEQFF. The DNA for the CDR3 is TGTGCCAGCAGTGACAGGGTTGTGGGCTACAATGAGCAGTTCTTC.

The J gene is TRBJ2-7, the V gene TRBV5-1, with TRBD2 matching 13 bases. Germline V lookup: CDR1 SGHRS, CDR2 YFSETQ. V shed 2 bases and J 9 bases; nucleotides not matched to a gene: 5. This CDR3 is 14 amino acids long. CDR3 sequence: CASSFGTSGTGQYF. In nucleotides, the CDR3 is TGCGCCAGCAGCTTCGGGACTAGCGGGACCGGGCAGTACTTC.

This chain joins TRBV19 and TRBJ1-5; D is unresolved. The CDR3 has 15 amino acids. The germline V and J ends were trimmed by 3 bases and 0 bases, with 9 bases remaining between them. CDR1 and CDR2 (germline): LNHDA, SQIVND (reference sequence). This CDR3 is CASSIGSYSNQPQHF. As DNA, the CDR3 is TGTGCCAGTAGTATTGGGTCTTATAGCAATCAGCCCCAGCATTTT.

The chain has TRBV7-9 and TRBJ2-2; TRBD2 agrees at 9 bases. Trimming removed 0 bases from V and 2 bases from J; junction bases left unmatched: 7. The CDR3 loop spans 18 amino acids. The V gene's germline CDR1 is SEHNR and CDR2 FQNEAQ (reference sequence). The CDR3 loop reads CASSLATGLASNTGELFF. Here the CDR3 DNA reads TGTGCCAGCAGCTTAGCAACGGGACTAGCTTCAAACACCGGGGAGCTGTTTTTT.

This sequence joins TRBV14 and TRBJ2-1; D might be TRBD2 (6 bases). Trimming took 6 bases from V and 0 from J, leaving 15 bases between them. Germline assignment: CDR1 SGHDN and CDR2 FVKESK. The CDR3 is 16 amino acids. Here the CDR3 DNA reads TGTGCCAGCAGTGAAACGGGACTGAGCTCCTACAATGAGCAGTTCTTC. This sequence encodes CASSETGLSSYNEQFF.

On this clone itself: Its ends do not fully match the called genes, so a read error is possible. The V and J genes are TRBV7-8 and TRBJ2-3, with 13 bases aligning to TRBD2. The CDR3 is made up of 18 amino acids. The V gene's germline CDR1 is SGHVS and CDR2 FQNEAQ. CDR3 residues: CASSLFRTSGSGTATQYF. The CDR3 DNA reads TGTGCCAGCAGCTTATTCCGGACTAGCGGGAGTGGCACAGCTACGCAGTATTTT.

The chain has TRBV20-1 and TRBJ1-2; no reliable D call. The length of the CDR3 is 9 residues. V was cut by 3 bases and J by 7 bases, with 3 bases left in between. Germline CDR1 reads DFQATT; CDR2 reads SNEGSKA (reference sequence). Written as DNA, the CDR3 is TGCAGTGCTAGTTCTGGCTACACCTTC. Amino acid sequence: CSASSGYTF.